This T cell receptor beta chain came from a study of blood T cell repertoires in COVID-19 (TCRdb year 2020). Regarding the complete study: Collaborator samples came from the United States, Italy and Spain and covered acute and convalescent phases of COVID-19. The repertoires were made available in a free public database intended to serve as a resource for research on the immune response to SARS-CoV-2. The sample metadata nearly always contained a de-identified subject ID, COVID-19 status, age in years and sex. The prospective study material was composed of cDNA or gDNA derived from T cells, B-cell-depleted T cells, or PBMCs. Where HLA class I and class II types were available, the types were taken from metadata supplied by the sample provider, not from assay-based typing. The dataset comprised deeply sampled blood TCRbeta repertoires from subjects exposed to, actively infected with, or recovered from COVID-19. Samples came from the ongoing ImmuneRACE study (first 160 participants) plus 1,254 subjects from 6 global collaborators.

TCRbeta CDR3 regions were amplified from genomic DNA using the immunoSEQ Assay, a bias-controlled multiplex PCR. The original pipeline was this. Nucleated cell counts per sample were estimated from amplification of reference gene primers within the assay. To quantify the absolute abundance of each unique TCRbeta CDR3 rearrangement, sequence reads were collapsed and filtered. For each sample, productive Simpson clonality was calculated as the square root of Simpson's diversity index over productive rearrangements. Here the immuneACCESS table is served through TCRdb, limited to in-frame sequences with V and J called. Missing clones are a known gap in these copies; in checked studies unresolved V genes cover under half, and the rest lacks a known reason. Clone size and the V and J calls come from that table; the DNA yielded D and trimming. The sample table records 300,000 to 350,000 clones; around 85% of these occur just once. The biggest ten clones account for roughly 2.2% of the sample.

Inclusive of the bounding cysteine and phenylalanine, the CDR3 is 14 residues long. Of the read, only the CDR3 DNA is kept; its 42 bases are in frame from base 1. The germline ends are 23 bases apart after V is trimmed by 6 bases and J by 14 bases. CDR1 MNHEY and CDR2 SVGAGI are derived from the germline V gene. Paper-wide results and their limitations: The quantity of clinical and demographic metadata differed by source and by participant and was supplied without curation.

Participants in the prospective study were enrolled through a virtual design, were aged 18 to 89 years, and lived in fewer than 30 United States geographic areas. In the prospective study, participants were assigned to cohorts based on the clinical history participants reported in a screening survey and a study questionnaire. Recovered participants in ImmuneRACE Cohort 3 were defined as having two consecutive negative NP/OP PCR tests, clearance from a healthcare professional, or resolution of symptoms. Mobile phlebotomists in the prospective study collected whole blood, serum and a nasopharyngeal or oropharyngeal swab from every participant. Prospective study participants could optionally give additional blood draws and questionnaires over an approximately 2-month period. Blood samples from the prospective study were shipped frozen or at room temperature prior to DNA extraction. This clone was counted between two and nine times. Its antigen is not yet known. Per-base quality was not reported, and no clone a single base away is much larger than it.

The material sequenced was PBMCs or T cells enriched from blood (not recorded which). This clonotype was sampled from a young man who had recovered from COVID-19. Recombination linked TRBV6-5 to TRBJ2-1; D gene: possibly TRBD1, on 6 matching bases. The CDR3 protein: CASRGDLGGLLEFF. The DNA sequence is given as TGTGCCAGCAGGGGGGATTTAGGGGGTTTACTTGAGTTCTTC.